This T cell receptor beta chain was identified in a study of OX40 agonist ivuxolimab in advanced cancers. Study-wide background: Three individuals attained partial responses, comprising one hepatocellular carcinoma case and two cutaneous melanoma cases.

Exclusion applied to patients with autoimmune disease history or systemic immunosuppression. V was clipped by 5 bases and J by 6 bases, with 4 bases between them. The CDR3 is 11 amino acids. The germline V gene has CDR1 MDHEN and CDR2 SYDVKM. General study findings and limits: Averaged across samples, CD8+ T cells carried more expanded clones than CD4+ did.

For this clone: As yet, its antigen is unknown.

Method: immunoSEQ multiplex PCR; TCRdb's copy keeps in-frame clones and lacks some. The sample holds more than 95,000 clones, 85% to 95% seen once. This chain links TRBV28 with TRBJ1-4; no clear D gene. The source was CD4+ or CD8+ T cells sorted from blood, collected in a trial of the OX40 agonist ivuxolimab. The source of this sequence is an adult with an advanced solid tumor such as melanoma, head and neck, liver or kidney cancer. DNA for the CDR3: TGTGCCAGCAGTCAGTATGAAAAACTGTTTTTT. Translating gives CASSQYEKLFF.